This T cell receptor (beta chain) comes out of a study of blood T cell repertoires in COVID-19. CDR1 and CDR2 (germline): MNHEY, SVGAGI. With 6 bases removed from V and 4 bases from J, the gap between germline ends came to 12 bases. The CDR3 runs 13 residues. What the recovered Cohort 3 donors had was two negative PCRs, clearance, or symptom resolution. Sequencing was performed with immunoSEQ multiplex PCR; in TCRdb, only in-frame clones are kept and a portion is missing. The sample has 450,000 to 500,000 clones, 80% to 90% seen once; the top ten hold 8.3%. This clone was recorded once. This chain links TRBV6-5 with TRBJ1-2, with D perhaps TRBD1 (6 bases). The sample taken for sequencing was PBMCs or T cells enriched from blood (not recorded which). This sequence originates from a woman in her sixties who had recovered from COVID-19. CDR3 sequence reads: CASRGAGAYGYTF. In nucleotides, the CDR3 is TGTGCCAGCAGGGGGGCAGGGGCCTATGGCTACACCTTC.